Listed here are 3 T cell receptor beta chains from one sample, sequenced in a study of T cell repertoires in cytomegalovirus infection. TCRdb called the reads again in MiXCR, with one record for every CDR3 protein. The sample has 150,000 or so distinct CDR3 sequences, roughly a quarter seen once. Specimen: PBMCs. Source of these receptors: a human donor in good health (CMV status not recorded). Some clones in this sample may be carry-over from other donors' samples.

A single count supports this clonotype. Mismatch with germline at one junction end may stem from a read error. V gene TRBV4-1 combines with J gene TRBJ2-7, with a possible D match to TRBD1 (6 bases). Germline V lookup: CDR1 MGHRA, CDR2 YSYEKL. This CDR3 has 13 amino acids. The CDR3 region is CASSQQGGYEQYF. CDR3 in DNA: TGTGCCAGCAGCCAACAGGGCGGATACGAGCAGTACTTC.

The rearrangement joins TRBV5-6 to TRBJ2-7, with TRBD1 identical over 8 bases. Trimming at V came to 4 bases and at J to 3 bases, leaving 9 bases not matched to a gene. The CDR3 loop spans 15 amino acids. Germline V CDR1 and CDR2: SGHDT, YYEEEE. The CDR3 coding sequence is TGTGCCAGCAGCCAAGGACAGGGTGCGATCTACGAGCAGTACTTC. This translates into CASSQGQGAIYEQYF.

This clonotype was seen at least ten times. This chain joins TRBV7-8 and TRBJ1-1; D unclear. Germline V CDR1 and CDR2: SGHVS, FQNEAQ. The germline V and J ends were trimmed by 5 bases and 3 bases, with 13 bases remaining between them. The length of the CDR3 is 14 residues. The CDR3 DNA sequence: TGTGCCAGCAGCCCCCAAACCGGGGACACTGAAGCTTTCTTT. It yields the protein CASSPQTGDTEAFF.